Following are 18 T cell receptor beta chains from one sample sequenced in a study of human T cells and chemical hapten exposure. TCRdb reanalysed the RACE reads using MiXCR and keeps one entry per CDR3 protein. Among approximately 68,000 distinct CDR3 sequences listed, over 6.5% were seen once. Stated time point: patch test 2, 6 weeks after DPC sensitization. Treatment given: therapeutic diphenylcyclopropenone sensitization with weekly scalp DPC. Sequenced material: whole blood, taken in connection with sensitization to the hapten diphenylcyclopropenone (DPC). Receptor source: a woman aged 45 to 65 with alopecia areata. Some clones in this sample may be carry-over from other donors' samples.

This clonotype was recorded many times. V is TRBV9 and J is TRBJ1-5; D is unresolved. The V end was cut by 0 bases, the J end by 0 bases, with 4 bases between. CDR1 is SGDLS, CDR2 YYNGEE, per germline. This CDR3 has 14 residues. CDR3 in DNA: TGTGCCAGCAGCGTAGGGAATAGCAATCAGCCCCAGCATTTT. It translates to CASSVGNSNQPQHF.

This chain uses TRBV12-3 or TRBV12-4 with TRBJ2-5; D is ambiguous. Trimming removed 5 bases at V and 5 bases at J, with 9 bases between. The CDR3 extends over 12 amino acids. Here the CDR3 DNA reads TGTGCCAGCAGTCGGCCCGGGGAGACCCAGTACTTC. Translation gives CASSRPGETQYF.

V is TRBV18 and J is TRBJ2-3, with D uncertain. V lost 2 bases to trimming and J lost 3 bases, with 6 bases between them. Looked up from germline, CDR1 is KGHSH and CDR2 is LQKENI. The CDR3 spans 13 residues. The CDR3 here is CASSPSITDTQYF. For the CDR3, the DNA is TGTGCCAGCTCACCAAGCATTACAGATACGCAGTATTTT.

Comment on this clonotype: A much larger clone sits a single nucleotide away, making a read error possible. The chain couples TRBV2 to TRBJ1-2, with D possibly matching TRBD1 (5 bases). There are 13 residues in the CDR3. Germline V CDR1 and CDR2: SNHLY, FYNNEI. The CDR3 sequence: CASRATAPFGYNF. CDR3 in DNA: TGTGCCAGCAGAGCGACAGCCCCGTTCGGCTACAACTTC.

This clonotype came up many times. The chain employs TRBV7-2 and TRBJ2-7, with D tentatively TRBD1 (5 bases). The CDR3 loop spans 13 amino acids. Germline V CDR1 and CDR2: SGHTA, FQGNSA. V lost 3 bases and J 4 bases, leaving 10 bases between the germline ends. The CDR3 region is CASSFDRLYEQYF. CDR3 DNA: TGTGCCAGCAGCTTTGACAGACTGTACGAGCAGTACTTC.

This clonotype has a count of ten or more. The chain joins TRBV6-5 to TRBJ2-1; 8 bases match TRBD2. The CDR3 consists of 14 residues. The trim removed 0 bases at V and 8 bases at J, leaving 3 bases unmatched. Germline lookup yields CDR1 MNHEY and CDR2 SVGAGI. The CDR3 sequence: CASSYSRAGDEQFF. DNA for the CDR3: TGTGCCAGCAGTTACTCCCGAGCGGGGGATGAGCAGTTCTTC.

The table lists this clonotype with many counts. The rearrangement joins TRBV29-1 to TRBJ1-1; D is uncertain. Trimming pared 4 bases from V and 5 bases from J, leaving 14 bases between. Germline values: CDR1 SQVTM, CDR2 ANQGSEA. This CDR3 has 13 residues. The CDR3 bases are TGCAGCGTTGCTGAGACCCGGAGGACTGAAGCTTTCTTT. It is translated as CSVAETRRTEAFF.

This clonotype was seen repeatedly, ten times or more. The V gene is TRBV20-1, the J gene TRBJ1-3, with 9 bases fitting TRBD1. The CDR3 totals 15 residues. Trimming cost V 3 bases and J 1 base; bases outside gene matches: 4. Germline loops: CDR1 DFQATT, CDR2 SNEGSKA (reference sequence). DNA of the CDR3: TGCAGTGCTAGCCCGGACAGGGGATCTGGAAACACCATATATTTT. It encodes CSASPDRGSGNTIYF.

This clonotype showed up many times. This sequence joins TRBV6-5 and TRBJ2-2; no definite D call. The CDR3 is made up of 14 amino acids. Trimming stripped 1 base from V and 1 base from J, with 4 bases between. The germline gives CDR1 MNHEY, CDR2 SVGAGI. DNA of the CDR3: TGTGCCAGCAGTTACTTTGTGAACACCGGGGAGCTGTTTTTT. It translates to CASSYFVNTGELFF.

The chain uses TRBV27 and TRBJ2-7, with 8 bases lining up with TRBD1. The germline V gene has CDR1 MNHEY and CDR2 SMNVEV (reference sequence). The CDR3 is made up of 15 amino acids. V was pared by 4 bases and J by 2 bases, with 7 bases of the junction left unmatched. The CDR3 spells CASSSGQGSTYEQYF. In nucleotides, the CDR3 is TGTGCCAGCAGTTCCGGACAGGGAAGCACCTACGAGCAGTACTTC.

There are many counts of this clonotype. The chain joins TRBV6-2 or TRBV6-3 to TRBJ2-4, with 13 bases lining up with TRBD2. The CDR3 is made up of 17 amino acids. Unmatched junction bases numbered 7, after V lost 6 bases and J lost 2 bases. The germline gives CDR1 MNHEY, CDR2 SVGEGT. The CDR3 sequence: CASRAGTSGDPKNIQYF. CDR3 coding DNA: TGTGCCAGCAGAGCCGGGACTAGCGGGGACCCCAAAAACATTCAGTACTTC.

This clonotype was counted between two and nine times. The chain employs TRBV23-1 and TRBJ2-3; D is undetermined. TRBV23-1 falls under the ORF class, with uncertain function. The CDR3 totals 14 residues. V was trimmed by 7 bases and J by 5 bases, leaving 16 bases between them. The CDR3: CASIRTSLGDTQYF. CDR3 DNA: TGCGCCAGCATAAGAACGTCCCTGGGAGATACGCAGTATTTT.

This clonotype was seen more than once but under ten times. The CDR3 protein is CASWTGEFDTQYF. CDR3 nucleotides: TGTGCCAGCTGGACAGGGGAATTTGATACGCAGTATTTT. This chain connects TRBV2 to TRBJ2-3; 9 positions agree with TRBD1. The CDR3 spans 13 residues. Germline loops: CDR1 SNHLY, CDR2 FYNNEI. With 8 bases clipped from V and 6 bases from J, the junction kept 6 bases outside the gene matches.

This clonotype was picked up many times. The gene calls are TRBV6-6 and TRBJ1-6, with 8 bases fitting TRBD1. The V segment lost 5 bases and the J segment 0 bases; nucleotides outside the gene matches: 9. Per germline, CDR1 MNHNY and CDR2 SVGAGI (reference sequence). The CDR3 totals 18 residues. The CDR3 is CASSTQGAENSYNSPLHF. The CDR3, as DNA: TGTGCCAGCAGTACTCAGGGGGCGGAAAACTCCTATAATTCACCCCTCCACTTT.

The chain joins TRBV25-1 to TRBJ1-6; 7 bases match TRBD1. Per the germline V gene, CDR1 is MGHDK and CDR2 is SYGVNS. This CDR3 is 15 amino acids long. V was pared by 4 bases and J by 7 bases, with 7 bases of the junction left unmatched. The CDR3 DNA is TGTGCCAGCAGTGTTTCGACAGGGCGGAATTCACCCCTCCACTTT. Translation gives CASSVSTGRNSPLHF. Full variable domain (remainder filled in from reference TRBV25-1 and TRBJ1-6): EADIYQTPRYLVIGTGKKITLECSQTMGHDKMYWYQQDPGMELHLIHYSYGVNSTEKGDLSSESTVSRIRTEHFPLTLESARPSHTSQYLCASSVSTGRNSPLHFGNGTRLTVT.

The chain has TRBV19 and TRBJ1-1; D uncertain. V lost 3 bases to trimming and J lost 3 bases, with 5 bases between them. Germline values: CDR1 LNHDA, CDR2 SQIVND (reference sequence). This CDR3 contains 12 residues. The CDR3 DNA follows: TGTGCCAGTAGTATTCTTGACACTGAAGCTTTCTTT. Its protein is CASSILDTEAFF.

This clonotype was detected ten times or more. The V gene is TRBV7-9, the J gene TRBJ2-2; D not resolved. The CDR3 has 13 amino acids. The V gene lost 7 bases and the J gene lost 6 bases, with 12 bases spanning the gap. In germline, CDR1 is SEHNR, CDR2 FQNEAQ (reference sequence). CDR3 loop: CASTTGRAGELFF. Written as DNA, the CDR3 is TGTGCCAGCACCACTGGAAGGGCCGGGGAGCTGTTTTTT.

The chain recombines TRBV3-1 with TRBJ2-7, with 10 bases matching TRBD2. The V gene end was trimmed by 10 bases and the J gene end by 7 bases; junction bases not matched to a gene: 7. The CDR3 is made up of 12 amino acids. CDR1 is LGHDT, CDR2 YNNKEL, per germline (reference sequence). This CDR3 is CATQAGGKEQYF. CDR3 nucleotides: TGTGCCACTCAAGCGGGAGGGAAAGAGCAGTACTTC.